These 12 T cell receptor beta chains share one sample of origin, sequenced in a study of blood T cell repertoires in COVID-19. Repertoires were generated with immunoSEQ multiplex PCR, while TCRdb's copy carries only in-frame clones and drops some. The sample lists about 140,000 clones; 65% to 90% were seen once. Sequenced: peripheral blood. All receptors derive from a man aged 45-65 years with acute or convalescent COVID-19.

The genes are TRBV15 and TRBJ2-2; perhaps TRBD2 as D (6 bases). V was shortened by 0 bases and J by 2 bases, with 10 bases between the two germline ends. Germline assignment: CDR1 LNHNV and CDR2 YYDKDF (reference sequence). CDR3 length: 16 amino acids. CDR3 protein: CATSRDTGLNTGELFF. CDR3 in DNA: TGTGCCACCAGCAGAGATACCGGACTAAACACCGGGGAGCTGTTTTTT.

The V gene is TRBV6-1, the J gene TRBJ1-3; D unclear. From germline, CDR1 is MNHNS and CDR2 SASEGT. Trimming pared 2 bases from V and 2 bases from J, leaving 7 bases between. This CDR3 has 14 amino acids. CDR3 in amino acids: CASSESVPGNTIYF. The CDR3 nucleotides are TGTGCCAGCAGTGAATCCGTCCCTGGAAACACCATATATTTT.

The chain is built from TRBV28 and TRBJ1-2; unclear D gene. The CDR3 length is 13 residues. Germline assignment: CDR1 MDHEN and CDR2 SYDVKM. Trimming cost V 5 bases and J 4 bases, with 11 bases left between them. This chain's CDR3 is CASSPLSSYGYTF. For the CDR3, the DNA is TGTGCCAGCAGTCCGCTGAGCTCCTATGGCTACACCTTC.

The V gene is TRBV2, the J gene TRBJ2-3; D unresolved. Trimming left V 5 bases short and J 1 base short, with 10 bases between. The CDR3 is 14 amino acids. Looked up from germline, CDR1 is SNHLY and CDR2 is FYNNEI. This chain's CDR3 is CASSSTRGTDTQYF. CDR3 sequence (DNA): TGTGCCAGCAGTTCTACCCGGGGCACAGATACGCAGTATTTT.

CDR3 nucleotides: TGTGCCAGCAGCCAAGTTCTACGCAACTATGGCTACACCTTC. This encodes CASSQVLRNYGYTF. This rearrangement joins TRBV3-1 (or the pseudogene TRBV3-2) to TRBJ1-2; D gene unclear. The CDR3 length is 14 residues. Germline V CDR1 and CDR2: LGHDT, YNNKEL (reference sequence). Trimming took 1 base from V and 2 from J, leaving 8 bases between them.

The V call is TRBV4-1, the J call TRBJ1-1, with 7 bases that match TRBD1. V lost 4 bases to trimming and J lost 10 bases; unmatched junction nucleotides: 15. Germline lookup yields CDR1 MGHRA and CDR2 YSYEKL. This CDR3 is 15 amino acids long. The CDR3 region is CASSLETGPTGGAFF. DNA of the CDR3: TGCGCCAGCAGCCTCGAGACAGGGCCTACCGGGGGAGCTTTCTTT.

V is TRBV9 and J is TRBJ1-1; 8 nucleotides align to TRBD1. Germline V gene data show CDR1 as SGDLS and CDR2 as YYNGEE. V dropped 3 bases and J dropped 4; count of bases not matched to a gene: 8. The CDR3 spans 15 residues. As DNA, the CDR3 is TGTGCCAGCAGCGCCCTAACAGGGGGTCTCACTGAAGCTTTCTTT. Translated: CASSALTGGLTEAFF.

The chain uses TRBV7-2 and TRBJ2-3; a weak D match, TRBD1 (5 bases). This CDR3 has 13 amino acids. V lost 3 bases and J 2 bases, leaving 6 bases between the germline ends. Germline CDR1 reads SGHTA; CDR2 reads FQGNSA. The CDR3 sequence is CASSFGATDTQYF. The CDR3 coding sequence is TGTGCCAGCAGCTTTGGGGCCACAGATACGCAGTATTTT.

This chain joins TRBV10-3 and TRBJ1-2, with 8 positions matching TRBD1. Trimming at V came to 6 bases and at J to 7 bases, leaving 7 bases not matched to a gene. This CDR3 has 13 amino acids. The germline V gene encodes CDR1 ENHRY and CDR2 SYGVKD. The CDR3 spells CAIRYGTGGGYTF. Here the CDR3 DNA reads TGTGCCATCAGATACGGGACAGGCGGTGGCTACACCTTC.

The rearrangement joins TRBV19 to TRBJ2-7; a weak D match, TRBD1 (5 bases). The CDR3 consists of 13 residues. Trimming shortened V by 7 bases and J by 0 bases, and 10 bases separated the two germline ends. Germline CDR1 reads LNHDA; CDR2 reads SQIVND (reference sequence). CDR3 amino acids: CASIDSSSYEQYF. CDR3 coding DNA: TGTGCCAGTATCGACAGCAGCTCCTACGAGCAGTACTTC.

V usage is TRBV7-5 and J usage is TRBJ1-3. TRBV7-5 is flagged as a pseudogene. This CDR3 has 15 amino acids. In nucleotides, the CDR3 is TGTGCCAGAAGCTTAGGGGGGGGCCCTGGAAACACCATATATTTT. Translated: CARSLGGGPGNTIYF.

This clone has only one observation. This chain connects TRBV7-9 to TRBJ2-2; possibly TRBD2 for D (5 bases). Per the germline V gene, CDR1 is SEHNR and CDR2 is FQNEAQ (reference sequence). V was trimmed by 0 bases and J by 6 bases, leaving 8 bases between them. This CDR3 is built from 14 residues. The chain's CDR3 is CASSLAWGAGELFF. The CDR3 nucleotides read TGTGCCAGCAGCTTAGCTTGGGGAGCCGGGGAGCTGTTTTTT.